One sample yielded the 25 T cell receptor beta chains listed below, sequenced in a study of control samples from healthy donors and cancer patients. Clones were sequenced by immunoSEQ multiplex PCR, and TCRdb holds only the in-frame ones, with some missing. The sample holds approximately 150,000 clones; approximately 94% are singletons and the top ten take around 1.3%. Sequencing was done on a sample of blood. These receptors were taken from a woman between 18 and 29 years old in good health.

The chain has TRBV21-1 and TRBJ2-7; TRBD1 is the table's D call and was not checked against the DNA. TRBV21-1 is shown as a pseudogene. The CDR3 extends over 14 amino acids. CDR3 coding DNA: TGTGCCATTCCGGACAGGGGGAATATCTTCGAGCAGTACTTC. It encodes CAIPDRGNIFEQYF.

The rearrangement links TRBV28 to TRBJ2-5; no definite D call. Germline CDR1 MDHEN, CDR2 SYDVKM. V was clipped by 4 bases and J by 2 bases, with 11 bases between them. The CDR3 spans 14 residues. The CDR3 coding sequence is TGTGCCAGCAGTTCCGCCAAGGGTCAAGAGACCCAGTACTTC. It codes for CASSSAKGQETQYF.

This clone was observed a few times. This chain joins TRBV6-2 or TRBV6-3 and TRBJ1-5; D gene unclear. CDR3 length: 13 amino acids. The germline V gene encodes CDR1 MNHEY and CDR2 SVGEGT. Trimming took off 6 bases at V and 7 bases at J, with 13 bases between the two ends. The chain's CDR3 is CASSTQGRQPQHF. In DNA, the CDR3 is TGTGCCAGCAGCACCCAAGGAAGGCAGCCCCAGCATTTT.

The CDR3 DNA sequence: TGTGCCAGCAGCTTATACGAGAGTACGCAGTATTTT. Amino acid sequence: CASSLYESTQYF. This sequence joins TRBV7-2 and TRBJ2-3; no reliable D call. Germline lookup yields CDR1 SGHTA and CDR2 FQGNSA. Deletions cut 2 bases from V and 8 bases from J, with 8 bases between. This CDR3 region has 12 residues.

The gene calls are TRBV5-1 and TRBJ1-2, with 7 nucleotides matching TRBD1. This CDR3 has 15 residues. The ends lost 4 bases at V and 3 bases at J; junction bases unmatched: 9. Germline assignment: CDR1 SGHRS and CDR2 YFSETQ. The CDR3 is CASSTQGLDDYGYTF. CDR3 in DNA: TGCGCCAGCAGCACACAGGGGTTGGATGACTATGGCTACACCTTC.

J is TRBJ1-2 and V is TRBV2; the D gene is possibly TRBD1 (5 bases). Looked up from germline, CDR1 is SNHLY and CDR2 is FYNNEI. The V end was cut by 2 bases, the J end by 9 bases, with 13 bases between. The CDR3 is made up of 13 amino acids. CDR3 DNA: TGTGCCAGCAGTGAAAAGACAGCGGCGAGCTACACCTTC. This translates into CASSEKTAASYTF.

The chain is built from TRBV4-3 and TRBJ1-1; D remains ambiguous. V was trimmed by 7 bases and J by 3 bases, leaving 18 bases between them. Germline V gene sequence: CDR1 LGHNA, CDR2 YSLEER. CDR3 length equals 15 residues. The CDR3 protein is CASTPNFIWDTEAFF. The DNA of the CDR3 is TGCGCCAGCACTCCAAATTTTATCTGGGACACTGAAGCTTTCTTT.

This chain links TRBV6-2 or TRBV6-3 with TRBJ2-2, with TRBD2 as a possible D gene (5 bases). Trimming pared 0 bases from V and 13 bases from J, leaving 12 bases between. Looked up from germline, CDR1 is MNHEY and CDR2 is SVGEGT. This CDR3 contains 13 residues. This CDR3 reads CASSYSRAPWLFF. The CDR3 DNA reads TGTGCCAGCAGTTACTCGAGGGCGCCGTGGCTGTTTTTT.

This chain connects TRBV28 to TRBJ1-4, with D unclear. CDR3 length: 15 residues. Germline assignment: CDR1 MDHEN and CDR2 SYDVKM. Trimming removed 3 bases from V and 0 bases from J, with 8 bases in between. The CDR3 protein is CASSFVASTNEKLFF. DNA for the CDR3: TGTGCCAGCAGTTTCGTGGCCTCAACTAATGAAAAACTGTTTTTT.

This chain joins TRBV6-6 and TRBJ1-4; D is perhaps TRBD1 (6 bases). Trimming shortened V by 5 bases and J by 8 bases, and 24 bases separated the two germline ends. Germline CDR1 reads MNHNY; CDR2 reads SVGAGI (reference sequence). The CDR3 consists of 17 residues. The CDR3 loop reads CASSPQGSAGSKEKLFF. CDR3 DNA sequence: TGTGCCAGCAGTCCCCAGGGGTCAGCGGGTTCAAAAGAAAAACTGTTTTTT.

The chain couples TRBV11-3 to TRBJ2-1; D not certain. This CDR3 contains 13 residues. The germline CDR1 and CDR2 sequences are SGHNT and YENEEA. Trimming pared 5 bases from V and 11 bases from J, leaving 16 bases between. As DNA, the CDR3 is TGTGCCAGCAGCCCGACTGGAGAGATCAAGCAGTTCTTC. Its protein is CASSPTGEIKQFF.

This chain links TRBV11-2 with TRBJ2-3; D is undetermined. Germline V gene sequence: CDR1 SGHAT, CDR2 FQNNGV. V lost 1 base and J lost 0, with 5 bases in between. The CDR3 contains 14 residues. CDR3 sequence reads: CASSLVLSTDTQYF. The CDR3 coding sequence is TGTGCCAGCAGCTTAGTTCTAAGCACAGATACGCAGTATTTT.

The chain combines TRBV6-5 with TRBJ1-2; D uncertain. Trimming took 2 bases from V and 3 from J, leaving 4 bases between them. Germline lookup yields CDR1 MNHEY and CDR2 SVGAGI. This CDR3 has 12 amino acids. CDR3 sequence: CASSYRDYGYTF. CDR3 nucleotide sequence: TGTGCCAGCAGTTACCGGGACTATGGCTACACCTTC.

The V gene is TRBV6-6, the J gene TRBJ1-6; D is perhaps TRBD1 (5 bases). The V gene lost 2 bases and the J gene lost 7 bases, with 12 bases spanning the gap. This CDR3 region has 15 residues. Germline CDR1 MNHNY, CDR2 SVGAGI (reference sequence). Here the CDR3 reads CASSYGGEGNSPLHF. CDR3 nucleotides: TGTGCCAGCAGTTACGGAGGGGAGGGCAATTCACCCCTCCACTTT.

The chain combines TRBV11-2 with TRBJ2-1, with 9 bases matching TRBD2. The V and J ends lost 0 bases and 4 bases, in that order; junction bases with no gene match: 10. Germline V gene data show CDR1 as SGHAT and CDR2 as FQNNGV. The CDR3 is 18 amino acids. The CDR3 region is CASSLDPLAGTSYNEQFF. For the CDR3, the DNA is TGTGCCAGCAGCTTAGATCCCCTAGCGGGGACCTCTTACAATGAGCAGTTCTTC.

The chain uses TRBV5-1 and TRBJ2-1, with 13 bases lining up with TRBD2. CDR3 length: 19 residues. Per germline, CDR1 SGHRS and CDR2 YFSETQ. Unmatched junction bases numbered 10, after V lost 4 bases and J lost 0 bases. As DNA, the CDR3 is TGCGCCAGCAGCCCGGAAGGGACTAGCGGGACCTCCTCCTACAATGAGCAGTTCTTC. Protein: CASSPEGTSGTSSYNEQFF.

This clone appeared a single time. The rearrangement uses TRBV11-2 and TRBJ1-1; no clear D. Trimming left V 4 bases short and J 2 bases short, with 5 bases between. The CDR3 loop spans 12 amino acids. Germline loops: CDR1 SGHAT, CDR2 FQNNGV. The CDR3 DNA reads TGTGCCAGCAGCTCTCATAACACTGAAGCTTTCTTT. This codes for CASSSHNTEAFF.

The V gene is TRBV19, the J gene TRBJ1-1; 9 nucleotides match TRBD1. The CDR3 spans 14 residues. With 6 bases clipped from V and 5 bases from J, the junction kept 7 bases outside the gene matches. Germline values: CDR1 LNHDA, CDR2 SQIVND (reference sequence). As DNA, the CDR3 is TGTGCCAGTAGCCTAGGACAGGGGAAGACTGAAGCTTTCTTT. Protein sequence: CASSLGQGKTEAFF.

This chain joins TRBV19 and TRBJ1-4; D is unclear. Germline V gene data show CDR1 as LNHDA and CDR2 as SQIVND (reference sequence). The CDR3 covers 13 residues. V shed 6 bases and J shed 0 bases, with 5 bases lying between them. The CDR3 is CASSPPTNEKLFF. CDR3 bases: TGTGCCAGTAGCCCACCAACTAATGAAAAACTGTTTTTT.

The rearrangement joins TRBV12-5 to TRBJ2-7, with a weak D call TRBD2 (6 bases). The CDR3 has 13 residues. The germline CDR1 and CDR2 sequences are LGHNT and FRNRAP. V gave up 7 bases and J gave up 3 bases, with 13 bases separating them. The CDR3 reads CASASWGVYEQYF. The CDR3 DNA follows: TGTGCTAGTGCCTCCTGGGGGGTCTACGAGCAGTACTTC.

This clone has only one observation. The chain combines TRBV5-4 with TRBJ2-1; 12 nucleotides line up with TRBD2. Trimming cost V 4 bases and J 9 bases; bases outside gene matches: 14. CDR1 is SGHNT, CDR2 YYREEE, per germline (reference sequence). This CDR3 has 17 amino acids. The CDR3 region has the DNA TGTGCCAGCAGCCGGACTAGCGGGATAGGCTTTGCGGGTGAGCAGTTCTTC. Translating gives CASSRTSGIGFAGEQFF.

V is TRBV24-1 and J is TRBJ1-2; the D is unclear. Per the germline V gene, CDR1 is KGHDR and CDR2 is SFDVKD. The CDR3 has 13 amino acids. Deletions cut 3 bases from V and 2 bases from J, with 6 bases between. The CDR3 region is CATSDERNYGYTF. The CDR3 bases are TGTGCCACCAGTGATGAGAGAAACTATGGCTACACCTTC.

V gene TRBV11-1 combines with J gene TRBJ1-2; 8 nucleotides match TRBD1. Germline V gives CDR1 SGHAT, CDR2 FQDESV (reference sequence). The CDR3 totals 15 residues. Trimming at V came to 5 bases and at J to 2 bases, leaving 7 bases not matched to a gene. In DNA form, the CDR3 reads TGTGCCAGCAGCATACTACGGACAGGGAACTATGGCTACACCTTC. Encoded protein: CASSILRTGNYGYTF. The full variable domain, completed using reference TRBV11-1 and TRBJ1-2, is EAEVAQSPRYKITEKSQAVAFWCDPISGHATLYWYRQILGQGPELLVQFQDESVVDDSQLPKDRFSAERLKGVDSTLKIQPAELGDSAMYLCASSILRTGNYGYTFGSGTRLTVV.

This chain joins TRBV5-1 and TRBJ1-1, with unresolved D. Germline loops: CDR1 SGHRS, CDR2 YFSETQ. V lost 1 base and J 1 base, leaving 11 bases between the germline ends. The CDR3 totals 15 residues. The CDR3, as DNA: TGCGCCAGCAGCTTGTCTTCAGGCTGGAACACTGAAGCTTTCTTT. Its protein product is CASSLSSGWNTEAFF.

The chain uses TRBV5-1 and TRBJ2-1; 7 bases fit TRBD1. The CDR3 consists of 16 residues. The V gene end was trimmed by 5 bases and the J gene end by 0 bases; junction bases not matched to a gene: 8. The germline V gene has CDR1 SGHRS and CDR2 YFSETQ. Here the CDR3 DNA reads TGCGCCAGCAGTTACTTGACAGGGAGCTCCTACAATGAGCAGTTCTTC. Its translation is CASSYLTGSSYNEQFF.